The subject of this entry is one T cell receptor beta chain. Its antigen is unidentified. The CDR3 length is 15 residues. CDR1 is SGHVS, CDR2 FNYEAQ, per germline. V gave up 4 bases and J gave up 4 bases; unmatched junction bases: 8. The source of the sample is a study of cytomegalovirus exposure and HLA in healthy donors. Both 60 Vbeta primers and 13 Jbeta primers went into the PCR. Original processing notes: Among the unique TCR beta chains that a later analysis counted, about 81 million in all, 9.5 million to 11 million were shared. TCRdb's copy holds only in-frame clones and misses some; the assay was immunoSEQ multiplex PCR. For V, J and clone size, that table is used; D and trimming come from the DNA. The sample carries fewer than 150,000 clones, roughly 80% recorded once. Broader study findings: Within the data, a cluster of highly shared sequence variants was likely a sequencing artifact. Analysis performed later showed TCR beta chains linked to HLA being more clonally expanded than equally common others. The listing of 150 to 200 TCR beta chains classed them as cytomegalovirus-associated.

The TCR originated in a female donor in good health and CMV-seropositive. The chain has TRBV7-6 and TRBJ2-7; 9 nucleotides match TRBD1. The specimen was PBMCs. The CDR3 loop is CASSSLQGAPYEQYF. The DNA for the CDR3 is TGTGCCAGCAGCTCCTTACAGGGGGCCCCTTACGAGCAGTACTTC.